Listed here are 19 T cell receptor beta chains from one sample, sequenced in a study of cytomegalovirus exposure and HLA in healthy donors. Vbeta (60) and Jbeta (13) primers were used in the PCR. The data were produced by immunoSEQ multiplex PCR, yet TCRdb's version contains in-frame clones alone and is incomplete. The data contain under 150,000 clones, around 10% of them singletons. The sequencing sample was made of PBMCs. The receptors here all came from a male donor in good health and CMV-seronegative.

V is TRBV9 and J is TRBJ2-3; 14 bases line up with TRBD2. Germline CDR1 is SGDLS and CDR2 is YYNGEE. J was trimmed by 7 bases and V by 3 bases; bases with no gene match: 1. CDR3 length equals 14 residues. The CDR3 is CASSGLAGGYTQYF. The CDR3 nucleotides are TGTGCCAGCAGCGGACTAGCGGGAGGGTATACGCAGTATTTT.

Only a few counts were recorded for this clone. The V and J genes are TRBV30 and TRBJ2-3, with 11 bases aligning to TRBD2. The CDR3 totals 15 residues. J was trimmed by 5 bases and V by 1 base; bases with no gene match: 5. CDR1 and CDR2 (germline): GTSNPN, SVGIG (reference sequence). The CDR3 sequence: CAWSGGSGRGDTQYF. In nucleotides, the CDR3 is TGTGCCTGGAGTGGGGGTAGCGGGAGGGGAGATACGCAGTATTTT.

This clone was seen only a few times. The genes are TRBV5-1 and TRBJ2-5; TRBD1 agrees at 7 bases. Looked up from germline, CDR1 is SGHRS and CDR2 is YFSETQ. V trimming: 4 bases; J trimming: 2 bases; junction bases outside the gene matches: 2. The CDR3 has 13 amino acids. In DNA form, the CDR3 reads TGCGCCAGCAGCCCACAGGGGCAAGAGACCCAGTACTTC. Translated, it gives CASSPQGQETQYF.

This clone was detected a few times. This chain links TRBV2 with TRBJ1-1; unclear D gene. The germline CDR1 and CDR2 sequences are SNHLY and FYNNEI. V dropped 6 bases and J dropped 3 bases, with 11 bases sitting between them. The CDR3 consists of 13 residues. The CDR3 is CASRRTDYTEAFF. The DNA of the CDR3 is TGTGCCAGCAGACGTACAGATTACACTGAAGCTTTCTTT.

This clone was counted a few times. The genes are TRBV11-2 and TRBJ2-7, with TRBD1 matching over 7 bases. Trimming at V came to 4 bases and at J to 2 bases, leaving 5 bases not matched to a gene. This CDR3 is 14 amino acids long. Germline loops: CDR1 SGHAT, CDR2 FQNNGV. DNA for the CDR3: TGTGCCAGCAGCTATAGGACAGGCCCCTACGAGCAGTACTTC. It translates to CASSYRTGPYEQYF. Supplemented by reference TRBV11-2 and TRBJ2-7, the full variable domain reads EAGVAQSPRYKIIEKRQSVAFWCNPISGHATLYWYQQILGQGPKLLIQFQNNGVVDDSQLPKDRFSAERLKGVDSTLKIQPAKLEDSAVYLCASSYRTGPYEQYFGPGTRLTVT.

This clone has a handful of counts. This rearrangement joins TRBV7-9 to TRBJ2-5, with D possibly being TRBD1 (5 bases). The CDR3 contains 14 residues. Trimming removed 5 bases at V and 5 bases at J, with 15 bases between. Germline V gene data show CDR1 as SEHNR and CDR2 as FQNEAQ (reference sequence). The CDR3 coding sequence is TGTGCCAGCAGCCCCTGGGAAAGGGGTGAGACCCAGTACTTC. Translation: CASSPWERGETQYF.

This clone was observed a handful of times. The CDR3 nucleotides are TGCAGCGTAGCCGAGGGCCTACGAAGTCGCGAGCAGTACTTC. It codes for CSVAEGLRSREQYF. The chain joins TRBV29-1 to TRBJ2-7, with a tentative D call TRBD2 (5 bases). With 6 bases removed from V and 6 bases from J, the gap between germline ends came to 21 bases. Germline CDR1 and CDR2: SQVTM and ANQGSEA. This CDR3 spans 14 amino acids.

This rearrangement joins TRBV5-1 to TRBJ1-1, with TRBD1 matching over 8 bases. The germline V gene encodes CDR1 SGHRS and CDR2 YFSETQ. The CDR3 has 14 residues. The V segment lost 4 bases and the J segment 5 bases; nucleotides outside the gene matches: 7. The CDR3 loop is CASSTDRGRTEAFF. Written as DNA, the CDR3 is TGCGCCAGCAGCACCGACAGGGGAAGAACTGAAGCTTTCTTT.

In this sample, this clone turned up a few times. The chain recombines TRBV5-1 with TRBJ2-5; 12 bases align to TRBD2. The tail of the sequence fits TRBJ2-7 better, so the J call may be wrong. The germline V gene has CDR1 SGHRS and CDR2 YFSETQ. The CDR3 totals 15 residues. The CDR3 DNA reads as TGCGCCAGCAGCCGACTAGCGGGGGAGTCCTACGAGCAGTACTTC. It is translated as CASSRLAGESYEQYF.

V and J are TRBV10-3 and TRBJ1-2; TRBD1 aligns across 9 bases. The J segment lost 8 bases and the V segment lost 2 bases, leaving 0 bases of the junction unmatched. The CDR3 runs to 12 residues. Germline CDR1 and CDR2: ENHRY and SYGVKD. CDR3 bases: TGTGCCATCAGTGAGGGGACAGGGGGCTACACCTTC. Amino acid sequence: CAISEGTGGYTF.

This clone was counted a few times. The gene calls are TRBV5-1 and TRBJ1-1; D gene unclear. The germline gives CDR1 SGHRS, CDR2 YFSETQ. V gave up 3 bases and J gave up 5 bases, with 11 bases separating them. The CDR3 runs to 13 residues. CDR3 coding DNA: TGCGCCAGCAGCTATGACACACAGACTGAAGCTTTCTTT. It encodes CASSYDTQTEAFF.

CDR3 nucleotide sequence: TGTGCCAGCAGTGTGGTCGGAGAGTATGGCTACACCTTC. Residues: CASSVVGEYGYTF. The chain is built from TRBV28 and TRBJ1-2; D not resolved. V lost 5 bases, J lost 5 bases, and 12 bases lay in between. Per the germline V gene, CDR1 is MDHEN and CDR2 is SYDVKM. There are 13 residues in the CDR3.

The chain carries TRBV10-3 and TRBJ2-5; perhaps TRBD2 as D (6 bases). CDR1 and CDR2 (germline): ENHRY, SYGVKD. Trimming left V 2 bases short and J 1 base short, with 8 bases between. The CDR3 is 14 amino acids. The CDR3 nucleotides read TGTGCCATCAGTGAGCGGGGGAGCCAAGAGACCCAGTACTTC. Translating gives CAISERGSQETQYF.

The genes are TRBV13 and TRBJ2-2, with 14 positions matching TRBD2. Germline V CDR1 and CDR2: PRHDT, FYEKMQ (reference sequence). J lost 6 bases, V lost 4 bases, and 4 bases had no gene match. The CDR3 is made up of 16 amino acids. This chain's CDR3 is CASSWGTSGSAGELFF. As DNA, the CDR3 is TGTGCCAGCAGCTGGGGGACTAGCGGGAGCGCCGGGGAGCTGTTTTTT.

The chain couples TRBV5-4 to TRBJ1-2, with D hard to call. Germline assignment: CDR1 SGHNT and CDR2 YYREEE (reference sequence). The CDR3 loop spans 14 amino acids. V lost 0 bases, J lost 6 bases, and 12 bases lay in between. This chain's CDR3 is CASSLAAGSDGYTF. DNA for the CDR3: TGTGCCAGCAGCTTGGCAGCGGGTTCTGATGGCTACACCTTC.

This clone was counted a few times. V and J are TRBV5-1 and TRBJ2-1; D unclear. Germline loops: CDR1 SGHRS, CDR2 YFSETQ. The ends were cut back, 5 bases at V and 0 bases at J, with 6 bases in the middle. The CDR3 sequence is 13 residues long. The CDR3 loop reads CASRSSSYNEQFF. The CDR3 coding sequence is TGCGCCAGCAGATCGAGCTCCTACAATGAGCAGTTCTTC.

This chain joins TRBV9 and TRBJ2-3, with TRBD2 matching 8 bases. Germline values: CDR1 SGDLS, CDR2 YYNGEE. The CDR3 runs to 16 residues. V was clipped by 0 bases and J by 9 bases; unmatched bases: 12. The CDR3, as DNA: TGTGCCAGCAGCGTAGTATCGGGGGGGGCCGACGGCACGCAGTATTTT. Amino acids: CASSVVSGGADGTQYF.

CDR3 DNA sequence: TGTGCCAGCAGCTTAGCCACTAGCGGGAGAGGGAATGAGCAGTTCTTC. Protein product: CASSLATSGRGNEQFF. The chain uses TRBV7-9 and TRBJ2-1; 11 nucleotides line up with TRBD2. V lost 0 bases and J lost 7; bases outside the gene matches: 5. CDR1 SEHNR and CDR2 FQNEAQ come from the germline V gene (reference sequence). This CDR3 is built from 16 residues.

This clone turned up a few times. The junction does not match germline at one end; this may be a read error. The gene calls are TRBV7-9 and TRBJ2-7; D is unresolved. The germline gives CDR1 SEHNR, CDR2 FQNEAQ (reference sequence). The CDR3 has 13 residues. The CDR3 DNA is TGTGTCAGCAGCTTAGCTACTACCTACGAGCAGTACTTC. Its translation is CVSSLATTYEQYF.